The 3 T cell receptor beta chains given below trace back to one sample, sequenced in a study of cytomegalovirus exposure and HLA in healthy donors. This PCR relied on a set of 60 Vbeta primers and 13 Jbeta primers. TCRdb's copy holds only in-frame clones and misses some; the assay was immunoSEQ multiplex PCR. The profile covers 150,000 to 200,000 clones, with roughly four fifths appearing a single time and roughly 1.6% taken by the ten largest. Sequenced: PBMCs. The source is a woman aged 18-35 years in good health and CMV-seronegative.

In its sample, this clone was seen a few times. The chain joins TRBV5-4 to TRBJ2-3; 12 positions match TRBD2. Germline V lookup: CDR1 SGHNT, CDR2 YYREEE (reference sequence). The CDR3 contains 18 residues. V dropped 3 bases and J dropped 6; count of bases not matched to a gene: 14. This chain's CDR3 is CASSSLAGGPGLSDTQYF. CDR3 sequence (DNA): TGTGCCAGCAGCTCCCTAGCGGGAGGGCCGGGATTATCGGATACGCAGTATTTT.

V usage is TRBV10-3 and J usage is TRBJ2-5, with D possibly being TRBD2 (6 bases). The closer fit of TRBJ2-7 to the DNA end suggests the J call may be wrong. The length of the CDR3 is 14 residues. CDR1 and CDR2 (germline): ENHRY, SYGVKD. CDR3 DNA sequence: TGTGCCGCCTCCTTTGCGGGAAGAGGCTACGAGCAGTACTTC. Translating it yields CAASFAGRGYEQYF.

The CDR3 here is CASSDPGQGMSLYEQYF. CDR3 DNA: TGTGCCAGCAGTGACCCCGGACAGGGCATGTCCCTCTACGAGCAGTACTTC. The chain carries TRBV2 and TRBJ2-7; TRBD1 matches at 8 bases. Germline CDR1 SNHLY, CDR2 FYNNEI. With 3 bases clipped from V and 3 bases from J, the junction kept 13 bases outside the gene matches. The CDR3 contains 17 residues.